These 16 T cell receptor beta chains share one sample of origin, sequenced in a study of cytomegalovirus exposure and HLA in healthy donors. The PCR employed 60 Vbeta primers together with 13 Jbeta primers. Sequencing used immunoSEQ multiplex PCR; TCRdb keeps in-frame clones, though not all of them. The sample holds approximately 150,000 clones, 73% seen once. The material sequenced was PBMCs. The receptors come from a woman younger than 35 in good health and CMV-seropositive.

The chain combines TRBV7-2 with TRBJ2-7; 9 nucleotides align to TRBD2. The germline CDR1 and CDR2 sequences are SGHTA and FQGNSA. The CDR3 extends over 15 amino acids. V gave up 5 bases and J gave up 2 bases; unmatched junction bases: 7. The DNA of the CDR3 is TGTGCCAGCAGCCCAAGGCTAGCGGGAACCTACGAGCAGTACTTC. Encoded protein: CASSPRLAGTYEQYF.

This chain joins TRBV9 and TRBJ2-7; D is uncertain. The germline CDR1 and CDR2 sequences are SGDLS and YYNGEE. The CDR3 totals 14 residues. V was clipped by 0 bases and J by 6 bases, with 13 bases between them. CDR3 bases: TGTGCCAGCAGCGTAGCCCCGACCCTAGGCGAGCAGTACTTC. It is translated as CASSVAPTLGEQYF.

The gene calls are TRBV18 and TRBJ1-4, with 7 bases fitting TRBD1. Germline V gene data show CDR1 as KGHSH and CDR2 as LQKENI. This CDR3 region has 17 residues. After removal of 8 bases from V and 8 bases from J, the junction contained 20 bases not matched to a gene. CDR3 in DNA: TGTGCCAGCACCCACCGGACAGGCCAACTCGAAGGGGAAAAACTGTTTTTT. This sequence encodes CASTHRTGQLEGEKLFF.

The V gene is TRBV11-3, the J gene TRBJ2-1; 12 nucleotides match TRBD2. The CDR3 totals 17 residues. Trimming took 4 bases from V and 7 from J; bases not matched to a gene: 11. The germline gives CDR1 SGHNT, CDR2 YENEEA. CDR3 region: CASSSTPSGGAPNEQFF. In DNA form, the CDR3 reads TGTGCCAGCAGCTCTACCCCTAGCGGGGGGGCCCCTAATGAGCAGTTCTTC.

V and J are TRBV19 and TRBJ2-6; D gene ambiguous. V gave up 2 bases and J gave up 1 base, with 9 bases separating them. The V gene's germline CDR1 is LNHDA and CDR2 SQIVND (reference sequence). This CDR3 region has 16 residues. CDR3 DNA: TGTGCCAGTAGTATATGGGCAGGATCTGGGGCCAACGTCCTGACTTTC. This codes for CASSIWAGSGANVLTF.

J is TRBJ2-7 and V is TRBV2; TRBD1 aligns across 11 bases. Germline V gene lookup returns CDR1 SNHLY and CDR2 FYNNEI. CDR3 length equals 12 residues. Trimming at V came to 6 bases and at J to 7 bases, leaving 2 bases not matched to a gene. DNA of the CDR3: TGTGCCAGCAGCGGGACAGGGGGAGAGCAGTACTTC. Amino acid sequence: CASSGTGGEQYF.

This sequence joins TRBV6-5 and TRBJ1-1; D possibly corresponds to TRBD1 (5 bases). Germline V gene lookup returns CDR1 MNHEY and CDR2 SVGAGI. The ends were cut back, 4 bases at V and 7 bases at J, with 13 bases in the middle. The CDR3 sequence is 13 residues long. CDR3 in DNA: TGTGCCAGCAGTTCTACGCGGGGCATTGAAGCTTTCTTT. It yields the protein CASSSTRGIEAFF.

With respect to this clone: A read error may account for a junction end that differs from germline. This chain's CDR3 is CASSKAWQGVGGYTF. The CDR3 region has the DNA TGTGCCAGCAGTAAAGCTTGGCAGGGGGTGGGCGGCTACACCTTC. The chain couples TRBV2 to TRBJ1-2; the match to TRBD1 covers 7 bases. Germline-derived CDR1 and CDR2 are SNHLY and FYNNEI. The length of the CDR3 is 15 residues.

The V call is TRBV28, the J call TRBJ2-3, with a weak D call TRBD2 (5 bases). V shed 1 base and J shed 5 bases, with 10 bases lying between them. Germline V gene data show CDR1 as MDHEN and CDR2 as SYDVKM. This CDR3 region has 14 residues. The CDR3 loop reads CASSLSGSRDTQYF. The CDR3 nucleotides read TGTGCCAGCAGTTTATCTGGGAGTCGAGATACGCAGTATTTT.

The chain recombines TRBV10-3 with TRBJ2-7; the D gene is possibly TRBD1 (6 bases). V dropped 3 bases and J dropped 1 base, with 13 bases sitting between them. The germline gives CDR1 ENHRY, CDR2 SYGVKD. The CDR3 length is 15 residues. The DNA for the CDR3 is TGTGCCATCAGTGACACCGGACAGTTTTCCTACGAGCAGTACTTC. This gives the protein CAISDTGQFSYEQYF.

This rearrangement joins TRBV7-9 to TRBJ2-1; 10 positions match TRBD1. Germline V gives CDR1 SEHNR, CDR2 FQNEAQ (reference sequence). The CDR3 consists of 14 residues. V was clipped by 5 bases and J by 6 bases; unmatched bases: 4. CDR3 coding DNA: TGTGCCAGCAGCAGCTGGGACAGGGGCAATGAGCAGTTCTTC. Protein product: CASSSWDRGNEQFF.

A few counts support this clone. The chain has TRBV28 and TRBJ2-1, with 7 nucleotides matching TRBD1. V lost 6 bases to trimming and J lost 10 bases; unmatched junction nucleotides: 15. Per the germline V gene, CDR1 is MDHEN and CDR2 is SYDVKM. The CDR3 consists of 15 residues. This chain's CDR3 is CASSASASGGEEQFF. The CDR3 coding sequence is TGTGCCAGCAGCGCGTCGGCCTCAGGGGGTGAGGAGCAGTTCTTC.

The sample holds a few counts of this clone. V is TRBV5-4 and J is TRBJ2-7; maybe TRBD2 (5 bases). V dropped 4 bases and J dropped 0 bases, with 14 bases sitting between them. The germline V gene encodes CDR1 SGHNT and CDR2 YYREEE (reference sequence). CDR3 length: 15 residues. The CDR3 nucleotides read TGTGCCAGCAGCCCTGGAGGATCCCCCTCCTACGAGCAGTACTTC. This sequence encodes CASSPGGSPSYEQYF. Based on the CDR3 plus reference TRBV5-4 and TRBJ2-7, the full variable domain is ETGVTQSPTHLIKTRGQQVTLRCSSQSGHNTVSWYQQALGQGPQFIFQYYREEENGRGNFPPRFSGLQFPNYSSELNVNALELDDSALYLCASSPGGSPSYEQYFGPGTRLTVT.

V is TRBV2 and J is TRBJ1-1; no firm D call. The V and J ends lost 4 bases and 1 base respectively, with 4 bases between them. CDR1 and CDR2 (germline): SNHLY, FYNNEI. This CDR3 contains 12 residues. CDR3 sequence (DNA): TGTGCCAGCAGTGCACAGAACACTGAAGCTTTCTTT. It encodes CASSAQNTEAFF.

Details on this clone: At one of its ends the junction is not consistent with the germline gene, which may arise from a read error. This chain joins TRBV7-9 and TRBJ1-2; D possibly corresponds to TRBD1 (6 bases). Germline assignment: CDR1 SEHNR and CDR2 FQNEAQ (reference sequence). This CDR3 has 15 amino acids. The CDR3 region is CSSSSSWTEYYGYTF. CDR3 sequence (DNA): TGTTCCAGCAGCTCTTCTTGGACAGAATACTATGGCTACACCTTC.

V is TRBV10-3 and J is TRBJ1-1, with D maybe TRBD1 (5 bases). V was clipped by 0 bases and J by 5 bases, with 7 bases between them. Germline V gene sequence: CDR1 ENHRY, CDR2 SYGVKD. CDR3 length equals 13 residues. The CDR3 DNA is TGTGCCATCAGTGAGTCGGGGGGGACTGAAGCTTTCTTT. It translates to CAISESGGTEAFF.